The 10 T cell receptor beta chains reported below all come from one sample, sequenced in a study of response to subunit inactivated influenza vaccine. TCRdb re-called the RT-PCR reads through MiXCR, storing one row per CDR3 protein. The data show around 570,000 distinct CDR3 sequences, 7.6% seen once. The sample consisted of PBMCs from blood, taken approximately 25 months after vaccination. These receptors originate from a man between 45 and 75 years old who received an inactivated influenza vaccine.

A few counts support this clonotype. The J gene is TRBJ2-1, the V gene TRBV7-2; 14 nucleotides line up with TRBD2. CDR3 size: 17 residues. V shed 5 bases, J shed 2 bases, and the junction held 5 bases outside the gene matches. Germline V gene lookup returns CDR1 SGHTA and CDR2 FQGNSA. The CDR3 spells CASSRTSGRTPYNEQFF. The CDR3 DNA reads TGTGCCAGCAGCCGGACTAGCGGGAGGACACCCTACAATGAGCAGTTCTTC.

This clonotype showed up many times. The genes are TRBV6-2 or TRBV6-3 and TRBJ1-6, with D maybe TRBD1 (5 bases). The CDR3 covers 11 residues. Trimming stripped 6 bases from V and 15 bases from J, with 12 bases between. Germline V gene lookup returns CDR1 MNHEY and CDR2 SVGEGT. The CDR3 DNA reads TGTGCCAGCAGCTCCTTCCAGGGCCTCCACTTT. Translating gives CASSSFQGLHF.

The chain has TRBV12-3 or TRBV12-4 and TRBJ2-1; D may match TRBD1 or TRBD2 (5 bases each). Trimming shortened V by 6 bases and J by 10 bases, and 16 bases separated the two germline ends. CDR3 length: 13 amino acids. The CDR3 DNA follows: TGTGCCAGCAGGAGGGACCTGCCATTAGAGCAGTTCTTC. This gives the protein CASRRDLPLEQFF.

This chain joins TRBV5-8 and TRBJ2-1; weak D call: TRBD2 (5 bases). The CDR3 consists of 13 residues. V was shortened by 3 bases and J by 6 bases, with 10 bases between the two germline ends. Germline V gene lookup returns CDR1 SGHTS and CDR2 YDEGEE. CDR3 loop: CASSSGLVNEQFF. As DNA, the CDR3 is TGTGCCAGCAGCTCCGGACTGGTCAATGAGCAGTTCTTC.

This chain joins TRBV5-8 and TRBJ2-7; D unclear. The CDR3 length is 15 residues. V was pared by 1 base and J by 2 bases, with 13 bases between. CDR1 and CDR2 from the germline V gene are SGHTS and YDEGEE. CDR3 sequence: CASSLNLDAAYEQYF. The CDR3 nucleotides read TGTGCCAGCAGCTTGAACCTGGACGCAGCCTACGAGCAGTACTTC.

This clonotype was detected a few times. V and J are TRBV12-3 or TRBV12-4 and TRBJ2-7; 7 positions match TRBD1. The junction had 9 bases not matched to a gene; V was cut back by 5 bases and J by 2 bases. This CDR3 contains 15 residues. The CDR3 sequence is CASSRLRDRAYEQYF. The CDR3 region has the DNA TGTGCCAGCAGTCGTCTCCGGGACAGAGCCTACGAGCAGTACTTC.

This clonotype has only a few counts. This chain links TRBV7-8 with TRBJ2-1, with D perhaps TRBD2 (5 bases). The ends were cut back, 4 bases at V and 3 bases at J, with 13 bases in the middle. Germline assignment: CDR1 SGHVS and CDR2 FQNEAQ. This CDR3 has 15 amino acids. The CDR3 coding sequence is TGTGCCAGCAGCTCGGAGTGGCGGGTCTACAATGAGCAGTTCTTC. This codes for CASSSEWRVYNEQFF.

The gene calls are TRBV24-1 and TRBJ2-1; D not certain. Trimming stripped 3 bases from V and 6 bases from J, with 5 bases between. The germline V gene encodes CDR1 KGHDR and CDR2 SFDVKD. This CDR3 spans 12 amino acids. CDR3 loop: CATSDKVNEQFF. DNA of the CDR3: TGTGCCACCAGTGATAAGGTCAATGAGCAGTTCTTC.

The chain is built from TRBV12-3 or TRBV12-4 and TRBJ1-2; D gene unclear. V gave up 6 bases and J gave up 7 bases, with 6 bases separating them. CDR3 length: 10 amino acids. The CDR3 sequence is CASRKSGYTF. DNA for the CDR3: TGTGCCAGCAGGAAAAGTGGCTACACCTTC.

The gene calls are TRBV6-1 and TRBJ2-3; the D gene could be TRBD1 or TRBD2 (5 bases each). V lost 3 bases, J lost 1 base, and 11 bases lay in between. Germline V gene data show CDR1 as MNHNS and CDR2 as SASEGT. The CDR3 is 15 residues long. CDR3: CASSDLGTRTDTQYF. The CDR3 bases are TGTGCCAGCAGTGATTTGGGGACGCGCACAGATACGCAGTATTTT.